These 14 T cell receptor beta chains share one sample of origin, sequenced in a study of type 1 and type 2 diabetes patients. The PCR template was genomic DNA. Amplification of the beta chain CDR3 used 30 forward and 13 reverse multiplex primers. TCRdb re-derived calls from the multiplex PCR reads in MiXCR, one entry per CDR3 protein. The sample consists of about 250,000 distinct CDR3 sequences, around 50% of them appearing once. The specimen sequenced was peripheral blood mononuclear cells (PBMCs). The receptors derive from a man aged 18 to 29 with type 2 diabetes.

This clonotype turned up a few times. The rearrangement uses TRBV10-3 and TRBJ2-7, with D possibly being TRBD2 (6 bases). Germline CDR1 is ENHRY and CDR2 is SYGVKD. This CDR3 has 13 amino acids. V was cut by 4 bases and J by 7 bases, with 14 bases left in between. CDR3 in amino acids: CAISAPEGLEQYF. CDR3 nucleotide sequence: TGTGCCATCAGTGCCCCCGAGGGACTGGAGCAGTACTTC.

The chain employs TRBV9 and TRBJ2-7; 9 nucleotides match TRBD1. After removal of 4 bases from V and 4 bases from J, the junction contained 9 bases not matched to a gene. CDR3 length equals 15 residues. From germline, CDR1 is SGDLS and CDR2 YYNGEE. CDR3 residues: CASSQLPDRGYEQYF. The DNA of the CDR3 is TGTGCCAGCAGCCAACTACCGGACAGGGGTTACGAGCAGTACTTC.

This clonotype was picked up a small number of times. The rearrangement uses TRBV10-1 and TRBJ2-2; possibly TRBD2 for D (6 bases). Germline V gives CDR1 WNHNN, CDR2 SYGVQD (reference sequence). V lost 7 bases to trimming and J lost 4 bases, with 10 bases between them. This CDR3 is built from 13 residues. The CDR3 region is CASTGGPTGELFF. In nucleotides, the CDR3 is TGCGCCAGCACAGGAGGGCCCACCGGGGAGCTGTTTTTT.

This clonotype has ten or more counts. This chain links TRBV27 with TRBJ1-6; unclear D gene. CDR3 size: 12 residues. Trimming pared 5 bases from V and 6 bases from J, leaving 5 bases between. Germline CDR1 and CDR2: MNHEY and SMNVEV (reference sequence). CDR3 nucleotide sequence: TGTGCCAGCAGTCGCCCTAATTCACCCCTCCACTTT. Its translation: CASSRPNSPLHF.

For the CDR3, the DNA is TGTGCCGCACAGGGGGCCGGGTATAATTCACCCCTCCACTTT. Protein: CAAQGAGYNSPLHF. J is TRBJ1-6 and V is TRBV6-5; 9 nucleotides align to TRBD1. V was clipped by 11 bases and J by 4 bases; unmatched bases: 6. Looked up from germline, CDR1 is MNHEY and CDR2 is SVGAGI. The length of the CDR3 is 14 residues.

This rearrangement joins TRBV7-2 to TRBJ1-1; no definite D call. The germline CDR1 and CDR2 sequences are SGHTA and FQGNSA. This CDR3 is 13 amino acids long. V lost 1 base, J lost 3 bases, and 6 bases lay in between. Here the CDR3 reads CASSLEDYTEAFF. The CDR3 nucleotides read TGTGCCAGCAGCTTAGAGGATTACACTGAAGCTTTCTTT.

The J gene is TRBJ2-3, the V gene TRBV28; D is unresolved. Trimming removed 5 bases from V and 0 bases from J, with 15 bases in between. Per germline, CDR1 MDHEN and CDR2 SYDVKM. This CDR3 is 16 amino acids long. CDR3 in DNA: TGTGCCAGCAGTCATACGGGCGCGCCTAGCACAGATACGCAGTATTTT. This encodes CASSHTGAPSTDTQYF.

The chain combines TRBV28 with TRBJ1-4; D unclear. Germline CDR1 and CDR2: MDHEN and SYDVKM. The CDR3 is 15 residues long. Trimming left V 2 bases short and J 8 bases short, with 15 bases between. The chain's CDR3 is CASSLVGQPTEKLFF. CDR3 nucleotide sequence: TGTGCCAGCAGTTTAGTCGGCCAGCCCACGGAAAAACTGTTTTTT.

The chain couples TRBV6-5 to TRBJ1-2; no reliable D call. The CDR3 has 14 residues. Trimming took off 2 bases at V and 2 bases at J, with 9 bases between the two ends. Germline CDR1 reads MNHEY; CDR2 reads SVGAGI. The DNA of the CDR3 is TGTGCCAGCAGTTACCACGGCTCAAACTATGGCTACACCTTC. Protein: CASSYHGSNYGYTF.

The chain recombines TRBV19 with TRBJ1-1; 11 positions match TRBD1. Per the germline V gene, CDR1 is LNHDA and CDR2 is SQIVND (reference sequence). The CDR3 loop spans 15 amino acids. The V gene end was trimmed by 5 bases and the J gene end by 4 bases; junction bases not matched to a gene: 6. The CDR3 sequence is CASSVVGQGGTEAFF. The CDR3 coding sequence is TGTGCCAGTAGTGTGGTGGGACAGGGGGGCACTGAAGCTTTCTTT.

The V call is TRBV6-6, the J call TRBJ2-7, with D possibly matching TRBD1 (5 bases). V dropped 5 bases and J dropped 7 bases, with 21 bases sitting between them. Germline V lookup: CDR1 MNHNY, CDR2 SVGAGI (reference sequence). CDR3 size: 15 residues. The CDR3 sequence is CASSPSYGHPLEQYF. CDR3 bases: TGTGCCAGCAGTCCCTCCTACGGACACCCCCTTGAGCAGTACTTC.

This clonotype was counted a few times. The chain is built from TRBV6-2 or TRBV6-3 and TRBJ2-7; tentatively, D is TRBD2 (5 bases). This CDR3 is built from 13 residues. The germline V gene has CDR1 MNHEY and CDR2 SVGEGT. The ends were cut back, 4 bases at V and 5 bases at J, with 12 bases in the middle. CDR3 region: CASSFGSGNEQYF. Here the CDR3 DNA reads TGTGCCAGCAGTTTCGGGTCGGGGAACGAGCAGTACTTC.

CDR3 loop: CAWRYGQPQHF. The CDR3 nucleotides read TGTGCCTGGAGATACGGACAGCCCCAGCATTTT. The chain recombines TRBV30 with TRBJ1-5; D gene uncertain. The CDR3 is 11 residues long. Germline V gives CDR1 GTSNPN, CDR2 SVGIG (reference sequence). V dropped 3 bases and J dropped 7 bases, with 7 bases sitting between them. The whole variable domain, filled in from reference TRBV30 and TRBJ1-5, reads SQTIHQWPATLVQPVGSPLSLECTVEGTSNPNLYWYRQAAGRGLQLLFYSVGIGQISSEVPQNLSASRPQDRQFILSSKKLLLSDSGFYLCAWRYGQPQHFGDGTRLSIL.

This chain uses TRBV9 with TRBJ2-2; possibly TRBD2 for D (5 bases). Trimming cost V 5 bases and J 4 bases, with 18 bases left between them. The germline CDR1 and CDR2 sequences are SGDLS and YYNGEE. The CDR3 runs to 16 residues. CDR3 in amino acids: CASSGLGIEFTGELFF. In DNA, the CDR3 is TGTGCCAGCAGTGGACTCGGGATAGAATTCACCGGGGAGCTGTTTTTT.